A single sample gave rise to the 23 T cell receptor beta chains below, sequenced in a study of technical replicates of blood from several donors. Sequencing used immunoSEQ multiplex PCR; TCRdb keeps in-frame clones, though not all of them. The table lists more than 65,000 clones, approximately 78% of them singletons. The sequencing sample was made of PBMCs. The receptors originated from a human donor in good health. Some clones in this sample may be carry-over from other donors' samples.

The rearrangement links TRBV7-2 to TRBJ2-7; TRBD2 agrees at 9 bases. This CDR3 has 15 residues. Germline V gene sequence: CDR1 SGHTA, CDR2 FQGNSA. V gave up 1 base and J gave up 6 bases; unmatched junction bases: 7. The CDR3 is CASSLVGGGAFEQYF. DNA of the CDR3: TGTGCCAGCAGCTTAGTCGGCGGGGGGGCCTTCGAGCAGTACTTC.

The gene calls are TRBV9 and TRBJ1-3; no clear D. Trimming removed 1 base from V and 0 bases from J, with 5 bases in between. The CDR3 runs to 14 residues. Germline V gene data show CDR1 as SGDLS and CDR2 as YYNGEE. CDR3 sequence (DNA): TGTGCCAGCAGCGTATTGAGCTCTGGAAACACCATATATTTT. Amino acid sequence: CASSVLSSGNTIYF.

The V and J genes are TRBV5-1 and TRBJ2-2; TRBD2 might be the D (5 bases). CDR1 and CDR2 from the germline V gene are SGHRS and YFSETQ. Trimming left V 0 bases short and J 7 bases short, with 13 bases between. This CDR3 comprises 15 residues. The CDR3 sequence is CASSLGPAGGGELFF. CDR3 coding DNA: TGCGCCAGCAGCTTGGGGCCTGCGGGCGGCGGGGAGCTGTTTTTT.

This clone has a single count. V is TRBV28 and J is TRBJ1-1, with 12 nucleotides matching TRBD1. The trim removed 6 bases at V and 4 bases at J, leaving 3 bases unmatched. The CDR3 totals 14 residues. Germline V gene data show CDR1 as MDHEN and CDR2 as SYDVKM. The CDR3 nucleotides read TGTGCCAGCAGGGGGGACAGGGGGCTCACTGAAGCTTTCTTT. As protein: CASRGDRGLTEAFF.

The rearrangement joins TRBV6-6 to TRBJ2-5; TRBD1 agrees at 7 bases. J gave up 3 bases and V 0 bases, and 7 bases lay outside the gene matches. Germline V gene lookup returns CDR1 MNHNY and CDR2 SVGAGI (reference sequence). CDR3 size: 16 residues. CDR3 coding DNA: TGTGCCAGCAGTTACTCTTCACAGGGGCTCGAAGAGACCCAGTACTTC. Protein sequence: CASSYSSQGLEETQYF.

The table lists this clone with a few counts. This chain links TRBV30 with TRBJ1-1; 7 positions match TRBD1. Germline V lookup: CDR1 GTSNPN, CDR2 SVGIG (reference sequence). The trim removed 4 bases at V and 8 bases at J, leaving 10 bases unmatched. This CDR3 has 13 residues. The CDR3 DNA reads TGTGCCTGGACCTCGCCCCAACAGGGGGAAGCTTTCTTT. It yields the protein CAWTSPQQGEAFF.

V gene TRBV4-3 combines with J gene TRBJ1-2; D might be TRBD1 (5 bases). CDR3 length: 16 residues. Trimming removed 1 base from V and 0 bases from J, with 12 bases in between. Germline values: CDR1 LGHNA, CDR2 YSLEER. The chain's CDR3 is CASSQASGASNYGYTF. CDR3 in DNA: TGCGCCAGCAGCCAAGCCAGTGGGGCCTCTAACTATGGCTACACCTTC.

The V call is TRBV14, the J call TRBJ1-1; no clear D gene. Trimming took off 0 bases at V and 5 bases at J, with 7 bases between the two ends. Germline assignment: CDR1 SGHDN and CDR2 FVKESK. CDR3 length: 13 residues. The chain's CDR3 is CASSQDRQTEAFF. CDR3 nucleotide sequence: TGTGCCAGCAGCCAAGATCGCCAGACTGAAGCTTTCTTT. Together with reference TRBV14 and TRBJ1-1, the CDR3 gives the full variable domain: EAGVTQFPSHSVIEKGQTVTLRCDPISGHDNLYWYRRVMGKEIKFLLHFVKESKQDESGMPNNRFLAERTGGTYSTLKVQPAELEDSGVYFCASSQDRQTEAFFGQGTRLTVV.

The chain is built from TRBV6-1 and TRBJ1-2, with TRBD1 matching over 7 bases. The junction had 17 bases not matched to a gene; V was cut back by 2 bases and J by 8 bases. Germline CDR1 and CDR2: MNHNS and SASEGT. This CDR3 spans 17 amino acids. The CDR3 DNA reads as TGTGCCAGCAGTGAAACCCGCAAAGGCGACAGGGCCGGCGGCTACACCTTC. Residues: CASSETRKGDRAGGYTF.

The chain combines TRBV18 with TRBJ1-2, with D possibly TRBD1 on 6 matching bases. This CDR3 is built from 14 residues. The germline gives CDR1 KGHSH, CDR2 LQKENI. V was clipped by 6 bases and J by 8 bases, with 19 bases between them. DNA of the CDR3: TGTGCCAGCTCGGTCGGTACAGGGATGCAGGGCTACACCTTC. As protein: CASSVGTGMQGYTF.

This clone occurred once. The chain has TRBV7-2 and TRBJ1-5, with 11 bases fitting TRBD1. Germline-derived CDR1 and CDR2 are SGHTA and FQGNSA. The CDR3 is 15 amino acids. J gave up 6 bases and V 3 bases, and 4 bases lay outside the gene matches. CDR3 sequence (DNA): TGTGCCAGCAGCTTGGGACAGGGGGGTATTCAGCCCCAGCATTTT. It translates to CASSLGQGGIQPQHF.

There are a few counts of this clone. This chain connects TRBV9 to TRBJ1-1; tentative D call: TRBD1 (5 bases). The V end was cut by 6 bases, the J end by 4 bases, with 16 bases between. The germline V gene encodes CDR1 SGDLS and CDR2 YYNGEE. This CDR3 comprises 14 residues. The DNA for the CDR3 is TGTGCCAGCACCGCTACGCTGGGGGGCACTGAAGCTTTCTTT. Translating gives CASTATLGGTEAFF.

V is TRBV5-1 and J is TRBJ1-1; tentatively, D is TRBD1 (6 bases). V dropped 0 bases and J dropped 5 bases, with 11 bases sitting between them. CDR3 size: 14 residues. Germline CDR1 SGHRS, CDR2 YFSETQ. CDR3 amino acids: CASSLAGGFTEAFF. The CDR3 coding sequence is TGCGCCAGCAGCTTGGCTGGGGGCTTTACTGAAGCTTTCTTT.

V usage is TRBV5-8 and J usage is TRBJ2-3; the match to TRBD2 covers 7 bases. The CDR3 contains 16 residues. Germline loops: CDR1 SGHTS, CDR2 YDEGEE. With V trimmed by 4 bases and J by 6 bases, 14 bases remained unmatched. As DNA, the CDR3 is TGTGCCAGCAGCCGACTCGGGGGGAGGATTTCGGATACGCAGTATTTT. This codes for CASSRLGGRISDTQYF.

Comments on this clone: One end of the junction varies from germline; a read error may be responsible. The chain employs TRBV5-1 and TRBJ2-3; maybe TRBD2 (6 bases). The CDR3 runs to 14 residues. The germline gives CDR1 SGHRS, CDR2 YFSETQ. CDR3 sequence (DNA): TGTGCCAGCAGCTTCCGGGCCGGGGGAGATACGCAGTATTTT. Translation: CASSFRAGGDTQYF.

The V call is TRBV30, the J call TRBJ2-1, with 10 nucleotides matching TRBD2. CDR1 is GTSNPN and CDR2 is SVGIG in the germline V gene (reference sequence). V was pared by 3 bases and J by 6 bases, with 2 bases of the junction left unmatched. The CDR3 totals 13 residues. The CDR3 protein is CAWRLAGLNEQFF. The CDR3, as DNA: TGTGCCTGGAGACTAGCGGGACTCAATGAGCAGTTCTTC.

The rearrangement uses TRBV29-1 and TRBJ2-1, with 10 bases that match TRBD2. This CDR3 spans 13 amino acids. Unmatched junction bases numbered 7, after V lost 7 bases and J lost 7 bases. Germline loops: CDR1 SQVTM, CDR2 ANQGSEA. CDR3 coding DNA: TGCAGCGCGACTAGCGGGTCGGGGAATGAGCAGTTCTTC. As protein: CSATSGSGNEQFF.

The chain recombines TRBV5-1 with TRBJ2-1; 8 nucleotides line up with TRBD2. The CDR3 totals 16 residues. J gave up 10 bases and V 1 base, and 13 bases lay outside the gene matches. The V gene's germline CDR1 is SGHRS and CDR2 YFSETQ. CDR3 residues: CASSLIPAGGPGEQFF. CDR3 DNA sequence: TGCGCCAGCAGCTTGATCCCGGCGGGGGGCCCGGGGGAGCAGTTCTTC.

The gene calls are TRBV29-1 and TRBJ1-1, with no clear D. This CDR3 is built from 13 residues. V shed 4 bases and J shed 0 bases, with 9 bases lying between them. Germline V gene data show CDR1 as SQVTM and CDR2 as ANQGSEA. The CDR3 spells CSVGRVLNTEAFF. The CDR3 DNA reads TGCAGCGTTGGCCGGGTCCTGAACACTGAAGCTTTCTTT.

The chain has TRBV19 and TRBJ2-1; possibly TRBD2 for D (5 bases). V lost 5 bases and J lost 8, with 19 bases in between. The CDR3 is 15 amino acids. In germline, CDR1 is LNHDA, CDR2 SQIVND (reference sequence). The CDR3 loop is CASSVGGLGVDEQFF. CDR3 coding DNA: TGTGCCAGTAGTGTCGGTGGCTTGGGAGTAGATGAGCAGTTCTTC.

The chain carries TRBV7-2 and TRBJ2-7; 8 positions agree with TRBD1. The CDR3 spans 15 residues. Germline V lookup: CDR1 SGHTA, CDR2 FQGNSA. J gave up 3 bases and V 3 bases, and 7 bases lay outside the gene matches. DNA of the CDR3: TGTGCCAGCAGCTTGGTAGGGACAGGATACTACGAGCAGTACTTC. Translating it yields CASSLVGTGYYEQYF.

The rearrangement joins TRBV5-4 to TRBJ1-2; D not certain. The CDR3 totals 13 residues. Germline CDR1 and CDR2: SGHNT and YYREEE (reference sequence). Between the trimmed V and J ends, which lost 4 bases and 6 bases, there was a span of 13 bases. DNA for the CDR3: TGTGCCAGCAGCCGGGCGGGAGGTAATGGCTACACCTTC. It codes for CASSRAGGNGYTF.

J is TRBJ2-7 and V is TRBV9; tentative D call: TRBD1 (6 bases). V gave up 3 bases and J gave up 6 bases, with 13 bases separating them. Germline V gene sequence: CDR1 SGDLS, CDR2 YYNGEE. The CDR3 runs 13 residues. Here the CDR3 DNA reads TGTGCCAGCAGCGGGACAGCCGCCGGCGAGCAGTACTTC. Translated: CASSGTAAGEQYF.